These 20 T cell receptor beta chains share one sample of origin, sequenced in a study of blood T cell repertoires in COVID-19. Sequencing used immunoSEQ multiplex PCR; TCRdb keeps in-frame clones, though not all of them. The profile shows roughly 200,000 clones, about four fifths of them singletons. Material: PBMCs or T cells enriched from blood (not recorded which). These receptors were obtained from a woman aged 50 to 65 who had been exposed to COVID-19.

Remarks on this clone: One end of the junction does not line up with germline, which may come from a read error. The CDR3 nucleotides are TGTGCCAGCAGCTCCTCGAAACAGGGAAGCACCATATATTTT. Its protein product is CASSSSKQGSTIYF. V gene TRBV5-4 combines with J gene TRBJ1-3, with D possibly TRBD1 on 6 matching bases. This CDR3 is 14 amino acids long. In germline, CDR1 is SGHNT, CDR2 YYREEE (reference sequence).

The rearrangement joins TRBV5-1 to TRBJ1-1; a possible D gene is TRBD1 (6 bases). Trimming cost V 4 bases and J 1 base, with 14 bases left between them. The CDR3 totals 15 residues. CDR1 and CDR2 (germline): SGHRS, YFSETQ. The CDR3 here is CASSNSRGPNTEAFF. In DNA, the CDR3 is TGCGCCAGCAGCAATAGCAGGGGCCCGAACACTGAAGCTTTCTTT.

This clone was counted a single time. The chain combines TRBV7-2 with TRBJ2-2; D unclear. Germline V CDR1 and CDR2: SGHTA, FQGNSA. V was pared by 0 bases and J by 4 bases, with 6 bases between. This CDR3 contains 14 residues. This CDR3 is CASSLAGGTGELFF. CDR3 coding DNA: TGTGCCAGCAGCTTAGCCGGTGGCACCGGGGAGCTGTTTTTT.

The chain couples TRBV18 to TRBJ1-1, with D possibly matching TRBD1 (6 bases). The germline CDR1 and CDR2 sequences are KGHSH and LQKENI. V was shortened by 3 bases and J by 7 bases, with 12 bases between the two germline ends. CDR3 length equals 13 residues. CDR3 protein: CASSPSRQDEAFF. CDR3 nucleotide sequence: TGTGCCAGCTCACCCAGTAGACAGGATGAAGCTTTCTTT.

The chain recombines TRBV7-2 with TRBJ2-2, with a possible D match to TRBD1 (6 bases). The ends were cut back, 6 bases at V and 8 bases at J, with 10 bases in the middle. Germline values: CDR1 SGHTA, CDR2 FQGNSA. The CDR3 has 12 amino acids. CDR3 nucleotides: TGTGCCAGCAGTAAACAGGGAGGGGAGCTGTTTTTT. It encodes CASSKQGGELFF.

Remarks on this clone: The junction shows a germline mismatch at one end, possibly a read error. The genes are TRBV10-3 and TRBJ1-2; D is unclear. There are 13 residues in the CDR3. Germline CDR1 is ENHRY and CDR2 is SYGVKD. The CDR3 protein is CAISESLGSTLPF. DNA for the CDR3: TGTGCCATCAGTGAGTCCCTCGGTAGCACCCTGCCCTTC.

The gene calls are TRBV4-1 and TRBJ2-6, with 8 bases that match TRBD1. There are 18 residues in the CDR3. The V gene end was trimmed by 4 bases and the J gene end by 0 bases; junction bases not matched to a gene: 8. Per germline, CDR1 MGHRA and CDR2 YSYEKL. The CDR3 nucleotides are TGCGCCAGCAGCCCCCGGGACAGGACTTTCTCTGGGGCCAACGTCCTGACTTTC. Amino acid sequence: CASSPRDRTFSGANVLTF.

V is TRBV3-1 (or the pseudogene TRBV3-2) and J is TRBJ1-1, with a possible D match to TRBD1 (6 bases). Trimming removed 3 bases at V and 1 base at J, with 9 bases between. Per the germline V gene, CDR1 is LGHDT and CDR2 is YNNKEL (reference sequence). This CDR3 region has 14 residues. CDR3 protein: CASSQGHQNTEAFF. The CDR3 DNA sequence: TGTGCCAGCAGCCAGGGACACCAGAACACTGAAGCTTTCTTT.

V is TRBV5-4 and J is TRBJ2-2; no reliable D call. Germline V gene data show CDR1 as SGHNT and CDR2 as YYREEE (reference sequence). This CDR3 region has 14 residues. V was cut by 2 bases and J by 2 bases, with 7 bases left in between. The CDR3 loop is CASSLVRNTGELFF. Written as DNA, the CDR3 is TGTGCCAGCAGCTTAGTGAGAAACACCGGGGAGCTGTTTTTT.

The chain carries TRBV5-5 and TRBJ2-2; 10 nucleotides agree with TRBD1. Germline V CDR1 and CDR2: SGHKS, YYEKEE (reference sequence). The CDR3 length is 14 residues. V was clipped by 7 bases and J by 4 bases; unmatched bases: 4. The CDR3 here is CASGGTGVTGELFF. The CDR3 coding sequence is TGTGCCAGCGGGGGGACAGGGGTCACCGGGGAGCTGTTTTTT. The full variable domain, in which reference TRBV5-5 and TRBJ2-2 provide the parts outside the CDR3, is DAGVTQSPTHLIKTRGQQVTLRCSPISGHKSVSWYQQVLGQGPQFIFQYYEKEERGRGNFPDRFSARQFPNYSSELNVNALLLGDSALYLCASGGTGVTGELFFGEGSRLTVL.

The V call is TRBV5-1, the J call TRBJ2-3; 9 nucleotides match TRBD2. Germline V gene lookup returns CDR1 SGHRS and CDR2 YFSETQ. The trim removed 10 bases at V and 4 bases at J, leaving 10 bases unmatched. This CDR3 has 14 amino acids. The DNA of the CDR3 is TGCGCCTCGCGGAAGGGACTAGCTTCAGATACGCAGTATTTT. It is translated as CASRKGLASDTQYF. Variable domain in full (rest from reference TRBV5-1 and TRBJ2-3): KAGVTQTPRYLIKTRGQQVTLSCSPISGHRSVSWYQQTPGQGLQFLFEYFSETQRNKGNFPGRFSGRQFSNSRSEMNVSTLELGDSALYLCASRKGLASDTQYFGPGTRLTVL.

The gene calls are TRBV4-3 and TRBJ1-2; 9 nucleotides match TRBD1. J gave up 8 bases and V 3 bases, and 4 bases lay outside the gene matches. Per the germline V gene, CDR1 is LGHNA and CDR2 is YSLEER. The CDR3 is 13 amino acids. The CDR3 reads CASSQRTGEGYTF. The CDR3 DNA reads as TGCGCCAGCAGCCAGCGGACAGGGGAAGGCTACACCTTC.

A remark on this clone: Other DNA variants within this sample encode the same CDR3. This chain connects TRBV7-2 to TRBJ2-2; D is undetermined. Trimming removed 5 bases at V and 5 bases at J, with 9 bases between. CDR3 size: 13 residues. The germline CDR1 and CDR2 sequences are SGHTA and FQGNSA. The DNA for the CDR3 is TGTGCCAGCAGCCCCTCGAGAACCGGGGAGCTGTTTTTT. It is translated as CASSPSRTGELFF.

In this sample, this clone turned up a few times. The rearrangement uses TRBV7-2 and TRBJ2-1; TRBD2 agrees at 8 bases. In germline, CDR1 is SGHTA, CDR2 FQGNSA. The CDR3 consists of 14 residues. The V segment lost 2 bases and the J segment 8 bases; nucleotides outside the gene matches: 5. As DNA, the CDR3 is TGTGCCAGCAGCTTATTTTACGGGGGGGATGAGCAGTTCTTC. It encodes CASSLFYGGDEQFF.

This clone appeared a single time. J is TRBJ1-2 and V is TRBV2; TRBD1 matches at 9 bases. Germline CDR1 is SNHLY and CDR2 is FYNNEI. Trimming cost V 6 bases and J 7 bases; bases outside gene matches: 18. This CDR3 is built from 17 residues. The CDR3 spells CASREDSEFGTGSGYTF. In DNA form, the CDR3 reads TGTGCCAGCAGGGAGGATTCTGAATTCGGGACAGGGAGTGGCTACACCTTC.

The V call is TRBV18, the J call TRBJ2-7, with 7 bases identical to TRBD1. Germline values: CDR1 KGHSH, CDR2 LQKENI. Unmatched junction bases numbered 8, after V lost 3 bases and J lost 6 bases. The CDR3 has 14 residues. The CDR3 nucleotides read TGTGCCAGCTCACCCGGACAGGTTGAAGGCGAGCAGTACTTC. Its protein product is CASSPGQVEGEQYF.

V usage is TRBV4-3 and J usage is TRBJ1-1; 9 bases fit TRBD1. Germline CDR1 reads LGHNA; CDR2 reads YSLEER. The CDR3 runs to 18 residues. Germline trimming cut 0 bases from V and 3 bases from J; bases unmatched to any gene: 11. The CDR3 coding sequence is TGCGCCAGCAGCCAAGAAACAGGGGGCGCTGATTGGGACACTGAAGCTTTCTTT. Amino acids: CASSQETGGADWDTEAFF.

The J gene is TRBJ2-5, the V gene TRBV18; 7 bases match TRBD1. V was clipped by 2 bases and J by 5 bases; unmatched bases: 5. Germline V gene sequence: CDR1 KGHSH, CDR2 LQKENI. CDR3 size: 14 residues. The CDR3: CASSPRQGEETQYF. The CDR3 DNA follows: TGTGCCAGCTCACCAAGGCAGGGGGAGGAGACCCAGTACTTC.

Only one count was recorded for this clone. The chain recombines TRBV19 with TRBJ2-2; 11 bases are a match to TRBD2. V shed 5 bases and J 6 bases; nucleotides not matched to a gene: 5. CDR3 length: 15 amino acids. Germline V CDR1 and CDR2: LNHDA, SQIVND (reference sequence). The CDR3 sequence: CASSDSGGASGELFF. Here the CDR3 DNA reads TGTGCCAGTAGTGATAGCGGGGGGGCCTCCGGGGAGCTGTTTTTT.

The rearrangement links TRBV3-1 (or the pseudogene TRBV3-2) to TRBJ2-1; 9 bases are a match to TRBD2. CDR3 size: 16 residues. Germline loops: CDR1 LGHDT, CDR2 YNNKEL (reference sequence). This chain's CDR3 is CATTARGLAGNNEQFF. CDR3 DNA sequence: TGTGCTACAACTGCTAGGGGGCTAGCGGGGAACAATGAGCAGTTCTTC.